This T cell receptor beta chain appears in the sequencing data of a study of identical twins. Study-wide results and caveats: Monozygotic twins shared more out-of-frame TCR alpha than recombination models predicted. One should note that invariant MAIT and iNKT cells could partly confound zero-insertion analyses. Conclusions were based on cross-sectional statistical analysis, without following the same donors.

TCRdb independently ran MiXCR on the 5' RACE reads; one entry per CDR3 protein. The sample lists roughly 540,000 distinct CDR3 sequences, 22% seen once, with around 0.9% in the top ten. Points on this clonotype: Its antigen is currently unknown.

Trimming removed 3 bases at V and 2 bases at J, with 11 bases between. Per the germline V gene, CDR1 is DFQATT and CDR2 is SNEGSKA (reference sequence). The CDR3 is 13 amino acids. These data also featured in a second study, about T cells expressing NK-cell markers. That source notes: The study did not resolve the HCMV specificity of expanded NKG2C+ T cell clones.

Sample: CD4+ T cells sorted from blood. The sequence derives from a woman aged 18-35 years in good health. This chain uses TRBV20-1 with TRBJ2-7; no clear D. In nucleotides, the CDR3 is TGCAGTGCTAGGAGGCAGGTTGCCTACGAGCAGTACTTC. This sequence encodes CSARRQVAYEQYF.